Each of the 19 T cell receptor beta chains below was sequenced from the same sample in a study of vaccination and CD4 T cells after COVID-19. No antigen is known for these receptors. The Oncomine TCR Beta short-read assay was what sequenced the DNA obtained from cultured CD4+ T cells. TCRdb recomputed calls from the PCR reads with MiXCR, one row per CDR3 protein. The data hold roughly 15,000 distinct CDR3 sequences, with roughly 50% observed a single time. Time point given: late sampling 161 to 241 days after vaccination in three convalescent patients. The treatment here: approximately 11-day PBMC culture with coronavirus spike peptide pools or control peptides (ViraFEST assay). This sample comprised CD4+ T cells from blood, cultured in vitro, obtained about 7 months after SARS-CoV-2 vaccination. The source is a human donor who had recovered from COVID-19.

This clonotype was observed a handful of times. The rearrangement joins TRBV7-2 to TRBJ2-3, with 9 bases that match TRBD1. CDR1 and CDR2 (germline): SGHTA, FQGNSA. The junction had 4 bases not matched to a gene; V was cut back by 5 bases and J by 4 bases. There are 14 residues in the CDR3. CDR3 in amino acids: CASSERTGADTQYF. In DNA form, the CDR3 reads TGTGCCAGCAGCGAGAGGACAGGGGCAGATACGCAGTATTTT.

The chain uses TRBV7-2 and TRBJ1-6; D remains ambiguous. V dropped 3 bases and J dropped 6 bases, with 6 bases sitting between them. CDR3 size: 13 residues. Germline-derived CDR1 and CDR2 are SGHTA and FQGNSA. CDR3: CASSLERNSPLHF. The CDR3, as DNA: TGTGCCAGCAGCTTGGAGCGTAATTCACCCCTCCACTTT.

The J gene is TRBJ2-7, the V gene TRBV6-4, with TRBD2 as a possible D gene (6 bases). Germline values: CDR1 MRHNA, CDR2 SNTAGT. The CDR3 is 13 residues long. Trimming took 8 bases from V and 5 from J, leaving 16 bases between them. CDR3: CASSDYIGDEQYF. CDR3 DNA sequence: TGTGCCAGCTCGGACTATATAGGGGACGAGCAGTACTTC.

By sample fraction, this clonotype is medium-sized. CDR3 residues: CATSRRRGADTDTQYF. The CDR3 DNA is TGTGCCACCAGCAGACGTAGGGGGGCAGATACAGATACGCAGTATTTT. V and J are TRBV15 and TRBJ2-3; D tentatively reads TRBD1 or TRBD2 (6 bases each). V was shortened by 2 bases and J by 3 bases, with 15 bases between the two germline ends. Looked up from germline, CDR1 is LNHNV and CDR2 is YYDKDF (reference sequence). The CDR3 length is 16 residues.

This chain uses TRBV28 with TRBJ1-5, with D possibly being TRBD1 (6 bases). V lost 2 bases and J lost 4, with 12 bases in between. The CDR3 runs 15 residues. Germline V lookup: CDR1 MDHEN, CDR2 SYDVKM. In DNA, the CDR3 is TGTGCCAGCAGTTTAATGGACAGTCCTAATCAGCCCCAGCATTTT. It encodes CASSLMDSPNQPQHF.

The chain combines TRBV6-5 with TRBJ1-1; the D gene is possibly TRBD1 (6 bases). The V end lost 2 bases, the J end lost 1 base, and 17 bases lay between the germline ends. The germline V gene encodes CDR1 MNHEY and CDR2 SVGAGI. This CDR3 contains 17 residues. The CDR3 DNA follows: TGTGCCAGCAGTTACAAAGGGGGAGTCGGGGGGAACACTGAAGCTTTCTTT. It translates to CASSYKGGVGGNTEAFF.

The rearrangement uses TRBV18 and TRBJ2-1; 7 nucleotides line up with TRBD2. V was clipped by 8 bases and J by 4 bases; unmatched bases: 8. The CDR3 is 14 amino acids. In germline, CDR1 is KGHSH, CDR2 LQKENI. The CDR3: CASRTSRRYNEQFF. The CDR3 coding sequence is TGTGCCAGCCGGACTAGTAGGCGGTACAATGAGCAGTTCTTC.

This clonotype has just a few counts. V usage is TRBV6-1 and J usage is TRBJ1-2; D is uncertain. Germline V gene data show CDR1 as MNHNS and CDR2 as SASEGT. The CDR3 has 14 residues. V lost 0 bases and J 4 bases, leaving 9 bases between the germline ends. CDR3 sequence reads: CASSEAADTYGYTF. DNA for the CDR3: TGTGCCAGCAGTGAAGCCGCAGATACCTATGGCTACACCTTC.

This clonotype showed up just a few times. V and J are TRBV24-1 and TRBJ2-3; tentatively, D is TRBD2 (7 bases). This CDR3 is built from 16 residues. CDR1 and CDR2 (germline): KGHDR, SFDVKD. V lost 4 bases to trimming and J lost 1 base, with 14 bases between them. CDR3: CATSDPGAGGTDTQYF. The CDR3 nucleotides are TGTGCCACCAGTGACCCAGGGGCGGGGGGCACAGATACGCAGTATTTT.

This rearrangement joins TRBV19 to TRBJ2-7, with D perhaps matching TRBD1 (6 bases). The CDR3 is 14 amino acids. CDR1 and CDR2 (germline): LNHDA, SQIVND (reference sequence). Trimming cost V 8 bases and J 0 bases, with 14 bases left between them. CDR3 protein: CASRDTLSSYEQYF. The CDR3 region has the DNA TGTGCCAGTCGGGACACGCTGAGCTCCTACGAGCAGTACTTC.

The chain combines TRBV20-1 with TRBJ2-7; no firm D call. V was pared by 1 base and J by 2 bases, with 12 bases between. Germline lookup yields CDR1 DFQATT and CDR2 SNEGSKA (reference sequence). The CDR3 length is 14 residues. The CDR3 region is CSARGSAEAYEQYF. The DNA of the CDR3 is TGCAGTGCTAGAGGATCGGCCGAGGCCTACGAGCAGTACTTC.

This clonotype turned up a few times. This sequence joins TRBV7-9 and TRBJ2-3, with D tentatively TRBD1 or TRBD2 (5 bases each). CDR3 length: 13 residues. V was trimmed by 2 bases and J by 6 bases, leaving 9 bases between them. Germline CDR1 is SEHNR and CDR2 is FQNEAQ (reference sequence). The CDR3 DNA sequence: TGTGCCAGCAGCTTATCAGGGACCGATACGCAGTATTTT. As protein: CASSLSGTDTQYF.

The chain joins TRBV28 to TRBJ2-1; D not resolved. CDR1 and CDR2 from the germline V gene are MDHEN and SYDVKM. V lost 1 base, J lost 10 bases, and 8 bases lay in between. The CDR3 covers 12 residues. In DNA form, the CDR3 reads TGTGCCAGCAGTTTATATCAACGGGAGCAGTTCTTC. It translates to CASSLYQREQFF.

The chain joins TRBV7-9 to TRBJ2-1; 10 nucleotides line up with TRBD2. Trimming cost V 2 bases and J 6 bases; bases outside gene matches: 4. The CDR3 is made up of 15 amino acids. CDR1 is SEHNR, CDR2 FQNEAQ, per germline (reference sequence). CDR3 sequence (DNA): TGTGCCAGCAGCTTAACGAAGCGGGGGGGCAATGAGCAGTTCTTC. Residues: CASSLTKRGGNEQFF. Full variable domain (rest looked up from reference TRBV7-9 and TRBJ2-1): DTGVSQNPRHKITKRGQNVTFRCDPISEHNRLYWYRQTLGQGPEFLTYFQNEAQLEKSRLLSDRFSAERPKGSFSTLEIQRTEQGDSAMYLCASSLTKRGGNEQFFGPGTRLTVL.

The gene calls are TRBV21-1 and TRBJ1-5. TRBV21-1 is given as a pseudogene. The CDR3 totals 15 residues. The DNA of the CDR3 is TGTGCCAGCAGCAAGGCCAGGGAGGGGAGTCAGCCCCAGCATTTT. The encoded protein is CASSKAREGSQPQHF.

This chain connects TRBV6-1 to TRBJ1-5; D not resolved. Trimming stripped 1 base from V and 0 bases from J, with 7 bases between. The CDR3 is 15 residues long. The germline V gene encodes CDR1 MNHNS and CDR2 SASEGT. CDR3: CASSEGGFSNQPQHF. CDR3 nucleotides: TGTGCCAGCAGTGAAGGAGGGTTTAGCAATCAGCCCCAGCATTTT.

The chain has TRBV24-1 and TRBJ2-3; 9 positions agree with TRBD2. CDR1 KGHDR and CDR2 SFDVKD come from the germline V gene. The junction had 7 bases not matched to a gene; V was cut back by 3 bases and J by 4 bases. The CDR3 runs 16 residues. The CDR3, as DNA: TGTGCCACCAGTGATACCCTAGCGGGGCTCCCAGATACGCAGTATTTT. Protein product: CATSDTLAGLPDTQYF.

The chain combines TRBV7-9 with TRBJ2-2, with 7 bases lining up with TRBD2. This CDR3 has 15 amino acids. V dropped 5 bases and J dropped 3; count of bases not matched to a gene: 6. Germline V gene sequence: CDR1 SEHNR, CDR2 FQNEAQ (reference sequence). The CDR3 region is CASSPSGEYTGELFF. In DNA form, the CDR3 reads TGTGCCAGCAGCCCAAGCGGGGAATACACCGGGGAGCTGTTTTTT.

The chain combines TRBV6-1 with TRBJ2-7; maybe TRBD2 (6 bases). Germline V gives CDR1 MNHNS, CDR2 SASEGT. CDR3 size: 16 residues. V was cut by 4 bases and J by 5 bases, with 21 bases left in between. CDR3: CASSGGLWGLYDEQYF. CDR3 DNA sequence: TGTGCCAGCAGTGGGGGACTTTGGGGACTTTATGACGAGCAGTACTTC.